The clone carrying this T cell receptor beta chain appeared a few times. Its target is not known. The data belong to a study of response to subunit inactivated influenza vaccine. Using its own MiXCR run on the RT-PCR reads, TCRdb lists one record per CDR3 protein. The sample carries roughly 290,000 distinct CDR3 sequences, 20% to 25% recorded once. Overall study results and limits: It was suggested by the authors that few new T cells are recruited by each seasonal influenza vaccination.

Trimming cost V 3 bases and J 4 bases, with 10 bases left between them. The CDR3 is 14 residues long. From germline, CDR1 is MDHEN and CDR2 SYDVKM. The sample in question was PBMCs from blood, obtained about 20 months after vaccination. This clonotype was sampled from a man aged 50 to 69 who received an inactivated influenza vaccine. This chain joins TRBV28 and TRBJ1-3; D is undetermined. CDR3 sequence: CASSFPELGNTIYF. In DNA form, the CDR3 reads TGTGCCAGCAGTTTCCCCGAGCTGGGAAACACCATATATTTT.